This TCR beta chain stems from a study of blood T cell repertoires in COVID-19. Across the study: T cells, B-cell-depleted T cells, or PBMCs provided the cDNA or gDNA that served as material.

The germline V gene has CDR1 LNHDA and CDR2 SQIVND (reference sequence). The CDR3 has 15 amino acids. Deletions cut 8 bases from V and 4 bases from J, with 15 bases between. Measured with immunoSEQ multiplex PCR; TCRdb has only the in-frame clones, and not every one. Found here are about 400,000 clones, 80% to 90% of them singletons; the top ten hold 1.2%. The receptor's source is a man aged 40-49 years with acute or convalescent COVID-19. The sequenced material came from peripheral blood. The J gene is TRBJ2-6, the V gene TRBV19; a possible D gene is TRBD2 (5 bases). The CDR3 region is CASGEQDLGANVLTF. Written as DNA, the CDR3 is TGTGCCAGTGGGGAGCAGGACCTCGGGGCCAACGTCCTGACTTTC.